These T cell receptor beta chains were read from a single sample in a study of T cells expressing NK-cell markers. TCRdb reprocessed the 5' RACE reads and keeps a single row for each CDR3 protein, giving no DNA. Its listing shows about 260,000 distinct CDR3 sequences. Sequenced material: blood T cells: a sorted CD56 or NKG2C T cell subset, CD4+ or CD8+ T cells, or bulk PBMC T cells (not recorded which). These TCRs come from a woman aged 18 to 69 in good health. Both conserved end residues are part of each CDR3.

j_call: TRBJ2-7; v_call: TRBV23-1; cdr3_aa: CASSHVAAQTTYEQYF
j_call: TRBJ2-4; v_call: TRBV29-1; cdr3_aa: CSHLAGDDIQYF
j_call: TRBJ2-7; v_call: TRBV9; cdr3_aa: CASTPTSGFFYEQYF
j_call: TRBJ1-2; v_call: TRBV6-1; cdr3_aa: CASSGAGGHYGYTF
j_call: TRBJ2-4; v_call: TRBV18; cdr3_aa: CASSPEGGPGQKGIQYF
j_call: TRBJ2-7; v_call: TRBV6-5; cdr3_aa: CASSYRPGLANEQYF
j_call: TRBJ2-2; v_call: TRBV7-2; cdr3_aa: CASSLGGSTGELFF
j_call: TRBJ2-2; v_call: TRBV5-5; cdr3_aa: CASSTRHRGHGELFF
j_call: TRBJ1-5; v_call: TRBV19; cdr3_aa: CASSIGGPGIQPQHF
j_call: TRBJ2-6; v_call: TRBV5-1; cdr3_aa: CASSLGLAARRSGANVLTF
j_call: TRBJ2-2; v_call: TRBV14; cdr3_aa: CASSIYGFANTGELFF
j_call: TRBJ2-2; v_call: TRBV5-4; cdr3_aa: CASSLSLGDTGELFF
j_call: TRBJ1-1; v_call: TRBV20-1; cdr3_aa: CSARGQGIGTEAFF
j_call: TRBJ1-4; v_call: TRBV6-1; cdr3_aa: CASRDSGRTNEKLFF
j_call: TRBJ1-5; v_call: TRBV10-3; cdr3_aa: CATGPTNQPQHF
j_call: TRBJ1-1; v_call: TRBV20-1; cdr3_aa: CSAREVGTANTEAFF
j_call: TRBJ2-1; v_call: TRBV5-4; cdr3_aa: CASSFRQSNEQFF
j_call: TRBJ2-1; v_call: TRBV20-1; cdr3_aa: CSARSGASGNNEQFF
j_call: TRBJ1-1; v_call: TRBV7-2; cdr3_aa: CASSRDRAPAEAFF
j_call: TRBJ1-5; v_call: TRBV5-1; cdr3_aa: CASSLGVQGNQPQHF
j_call: TRBJ1-2; v_call: TRBV12-3/TRBV12-4; cdr3_aa: CASSSPGNGNYGYTF
j_call: TRBJ2-5; v_call: TRBV3-1; cdr3_aa: CASSQDFVFAAQYF
j_call: TRBJ1-2; v_call: TRBV4-1; cdr3_aa: CASSPTSGFRGYTF
j_call: TRBJ2-1; v_call: TRBV6-5; cdr3_aa: CASSYARLGQHNEQFF
j_call: TRBJ2-1; v_call: TRBV27; cdr3_aa: CASSLHHPGLAGPSYNEQFF
j_call: TRBJ2-5; v_call: TRBV4-1; cdr3_aa: CASSQARLETQYF
j_call: TRBJ1-5; v_call: TRBV7-2; cdr3_aa: CASSLEGVGGQPQHF
j_call: TRBJ1-1; v_call: TRBV5-6; cdr3_aa: CASTLGGAVTEAFF
j_call: TRBJ1-2; v_call: TRBV12-3/TRBV12-4; cdr3_aa: CASTLTGQANGYTF
j_call: TRBJ1-1; v_call: TRBV5-1; cdr3_aa: CASSPEGNMNTEAFF
j_call: TRBJ1-2; v_call: TRBV6-1; cdr3_aa: CASMGKHTIPNYGYTF
j_call: TRBJ2-7; v_call: TRBV15; cdr3_aa: CATSSPKPGQGAYEQYF
j_call: TRBJ1-2; v_call: TRBV27; cdr3_aa: CASNLLPGQGVEGYTF
j_call: TRBJ2-5; v_call: TRBV20-1; cdr3_aa: CSAKPGRGKKETQYF
j_call: TRBJ1-4; v_call: TRBV9; cdr3_aa: CASSVAQGGEKLFF
j_call: TRBJ2-7; v_call: TRBV4-3; cdr3_aa: CASSQVIVAREQYF
j_call: TRBJ1-4; v_call: TRBV12-3/TRBV12-4; cdr3_aa: CASSLGPEGKLFF
j_call: TRBJ1-4; v_call: TRBV7-2; cdr3_aa: CASSLGQGGVYEKLFF
j_call: TRBJ2-2; v_call: TRBV21-1; cdr3_aa: CASSGTTYTGELFF
j_call: TRBJ1-5; v_call: TRBV7-8; cdr3_aa: CASSPPGQYNQPQHF
j_call: TRBJ2-7; v_call: TRBV5-1; cdr3_aa: CASSLGREPHQYF
j_call: TRBJ1-1; v_call: TRBV7-2; cdr3_aa: CASSPGWRMNTEAFF
j_call: TRBJ2-6; v_call: TRBV18; cdr3_aa: CASSPFRPGDTSGANVLTF
j_call: TRBJ1-6; v_call: TRBV5-1; cdr3_aa: CASSEGQGNNSPLHF
j_call: TRBJ1-2; v_call: TRBV7-2; cdr3_aa: CASSAHMNNYGYTF